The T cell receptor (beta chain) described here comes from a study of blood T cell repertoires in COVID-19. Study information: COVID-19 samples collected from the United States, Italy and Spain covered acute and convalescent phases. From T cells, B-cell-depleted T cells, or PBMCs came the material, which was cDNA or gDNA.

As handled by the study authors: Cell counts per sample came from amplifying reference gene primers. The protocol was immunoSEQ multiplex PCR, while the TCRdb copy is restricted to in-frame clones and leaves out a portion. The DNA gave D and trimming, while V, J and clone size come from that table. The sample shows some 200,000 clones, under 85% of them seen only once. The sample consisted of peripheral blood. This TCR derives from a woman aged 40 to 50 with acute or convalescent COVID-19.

CDR3 nucleotides: TGTGCCTGGACCTCCGGGCGGGGCGGGGAGACCCAGTACTTC. Its protein is CAWTSGRGGETQYF. The chain is built from TRBV30 and TRBJ2-5, with D possibly TRBD2 on 6 matching bases. V was trimmed by 4 bases and J by 5 bases, leaving 17 bases between them. Per germline, CDR1 GTSNPN and CDR2 SVGIG (reference sequence). The CDR3 runs to 14 residues.